The present T cell receptor beta chain was sequenced within a study of T cell responses to AZD1222 COVID-19 vaccine. The germline CDR1 and CDR2 sequences are SGHNT and YYREEE (reference sequence). The ends lost 3 bases at V and 0 bases at J; junction bases unmatched: 5. The CDR3 has 18 residues. TCRdb keeps only in-frame clones here, not all; method: immunoSEQ multiplex PCR. Here the sample spans 66,000 or so clones, more than 85% being singletons. The sequencing used peripheral blood, collected on day 0 of AZD1222 vaccination. The TCR sequence derives from an adult in good health. The rearrangement uses TRBV5-4 and TRBJ2-3; 15 positions agree with TRBD2. For the CDR3, the DNA is TGTGCCAGCAGCTCAGGACTAGCGGGAGGGCCAAGCACAGATACGCAGTATTTT. This sequence encodes CASSSGLAGGPSTDTQYF. Based on the CDR3 plus reference TRBV5-4 and TRBJ2-3, the full variable domain is ETGVTQSPTHLIKTRGQQVTLRCSSQSGHNTVSWYQQALGQGPQFIFQYYREEENGRGNFPPRFSGLQFPNYSSELNVNALELDDSALYLCASSSGLAGGPSTDTQYFGPGTRLTVL.